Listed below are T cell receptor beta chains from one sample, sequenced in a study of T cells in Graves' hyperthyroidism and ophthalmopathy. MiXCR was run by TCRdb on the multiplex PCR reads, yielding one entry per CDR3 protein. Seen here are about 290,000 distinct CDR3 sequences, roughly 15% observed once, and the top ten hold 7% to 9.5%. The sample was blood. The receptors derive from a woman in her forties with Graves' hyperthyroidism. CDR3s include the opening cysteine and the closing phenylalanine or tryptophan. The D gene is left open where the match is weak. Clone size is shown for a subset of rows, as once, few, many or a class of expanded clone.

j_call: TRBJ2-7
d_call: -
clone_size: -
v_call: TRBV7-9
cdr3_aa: CASSMGHSYEQYF
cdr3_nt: TGTGCCAGCAGCATGGGCCACTCCTACGAGCAGTACTTC

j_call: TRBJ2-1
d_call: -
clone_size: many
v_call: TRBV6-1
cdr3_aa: CASPAGQGSYEQFF
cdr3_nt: TGTGCCAGTCCAGCGGGCCAGGGCAGCTATGAGCAGTTCTTC

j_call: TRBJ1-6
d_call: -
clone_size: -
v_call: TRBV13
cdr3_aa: CASSAKTPLHF
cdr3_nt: TGTGCCAGCAGCGCGAAGACACCCCTCCACTTT

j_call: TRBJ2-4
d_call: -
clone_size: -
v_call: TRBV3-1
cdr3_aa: CASSPGGSENIQYF
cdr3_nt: TGTGCCAGCAGCCCGGGCGGGTCCGAAAACATTCAGTACTTC

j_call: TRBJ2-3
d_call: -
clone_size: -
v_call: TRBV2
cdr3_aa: CASSAGDIYTDAQYF
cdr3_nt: TGTGCCAGCAGTGCCGGGGACATCTACACAGATGCGCAGTATTTT

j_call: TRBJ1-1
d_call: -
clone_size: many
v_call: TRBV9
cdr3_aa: CASSVNQGTEAFF
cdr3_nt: TGTGCCAGCAGCGTAAACCAGGGCACTGAAGCTTTCTTT

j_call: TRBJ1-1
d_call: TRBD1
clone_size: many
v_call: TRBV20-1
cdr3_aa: CSATDRGEAFF
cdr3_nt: TGCAGTGCTACAGACAGGGGTGAAGCTTTCTTT

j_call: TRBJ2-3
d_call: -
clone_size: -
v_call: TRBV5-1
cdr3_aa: CASSPGEGIADTQYF
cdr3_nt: TGCGCCAGCAGCCCAGGGGAGGGGATAGCGGATACGCAGTATTTT

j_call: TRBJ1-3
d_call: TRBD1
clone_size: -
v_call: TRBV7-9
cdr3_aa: CASSSGQSSGNTIYF
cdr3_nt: TGTGCCAGCAGCTCGGGACAGAGCTCTGGAAACACCATATATTTT

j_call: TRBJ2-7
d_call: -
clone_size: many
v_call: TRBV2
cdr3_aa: CASSAGGDGYEQYF
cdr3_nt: TGTGCCAGCAGTGCAGGAGGGGATGGATACGAGCAGTACTTC

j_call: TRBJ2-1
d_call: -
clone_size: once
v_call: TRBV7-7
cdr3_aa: CASSVGNDGEQFF
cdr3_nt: TGTGCTAGCAGCGTCGGGAACGACGGTGAGCAGTTCTTC

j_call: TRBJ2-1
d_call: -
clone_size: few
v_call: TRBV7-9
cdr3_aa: CASSSSPYNEQFF
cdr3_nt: TGTGCCAGCAGCTCCTCTCCCTACAATGAGCAGTTCTTC

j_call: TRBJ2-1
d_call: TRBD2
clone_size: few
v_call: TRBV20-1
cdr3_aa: CSEGASGSRSSEQFF
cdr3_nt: TGCAGTGAGGGGGCTAGCGGGAGTAGAAGTAGTGAGCAGTTCTTC

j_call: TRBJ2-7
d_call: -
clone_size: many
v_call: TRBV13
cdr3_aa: CASSLWGSYEQYF
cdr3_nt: TGTGCCAGCAGCCTGTGGGGATCCTACGAGCAGTACTTC

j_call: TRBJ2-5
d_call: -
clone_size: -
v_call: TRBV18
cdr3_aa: CASSPARGEETQYF
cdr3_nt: TGTGCCAGCTCACCCGCCAGGGGTGAAGAGACCCAGTACTTC

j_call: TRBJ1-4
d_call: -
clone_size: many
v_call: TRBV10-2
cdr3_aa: CASSEKHLANEKLFF
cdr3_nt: TGCGCCAGCAGTGAGAAACATCTAGCAAATGAAAAACTGTTTTTT

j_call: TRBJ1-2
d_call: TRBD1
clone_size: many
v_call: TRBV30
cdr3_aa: CAWSPDRRSYGYTF
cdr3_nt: TGTGCCTGGAGCCCGGACAGGCGCAGCTATGGCTACACCTTC

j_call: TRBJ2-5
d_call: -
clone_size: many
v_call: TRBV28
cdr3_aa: CASSFIRTLEQTQYF
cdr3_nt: TGTGCCAGCAGTTTTATACGGACCCTCGAGCAGACCCAGTACTTC

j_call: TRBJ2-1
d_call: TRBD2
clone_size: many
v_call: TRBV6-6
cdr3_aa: CASSYIPGLGPYNEQFF
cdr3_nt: TGTGCCAGCAGTTACATACCGGGACTAGGCCCTTACAATGAGCAGTTCTTC

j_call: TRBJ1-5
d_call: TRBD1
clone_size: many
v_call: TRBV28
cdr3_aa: CASSSMGGQRSQPQHF
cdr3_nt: TGTGCCAGCAGTTCTATGGGGGGACAGCGGAGTCAGCCCCAGCATTTT

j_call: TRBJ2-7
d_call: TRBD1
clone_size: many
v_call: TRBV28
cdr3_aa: CASSSPPTGAYEQYF
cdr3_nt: TGTGCCAGCAGTTCCCCGCCGACAGGGGCCTACGAGCAGTACTTC

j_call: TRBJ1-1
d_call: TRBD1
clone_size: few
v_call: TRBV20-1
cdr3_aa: CSAFPGQGSPEAFF
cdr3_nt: TGCAGTGCTTTCCCGGGACAGGGGAGTCCTGAAGCTTTCTTT

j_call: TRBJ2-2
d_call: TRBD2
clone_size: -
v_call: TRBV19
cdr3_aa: CASRPGGSGVNTGELFF
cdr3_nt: TGTGCCAGTAGACCCGGGGGTAGCGGGGTGAACACCGGGGAGCTGTTTTTT

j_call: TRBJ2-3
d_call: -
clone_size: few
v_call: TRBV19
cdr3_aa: CASSNGHSTDTQYF
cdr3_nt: TGTGCCAGTAGTAACGGACATAGCACAGATACGCAGTATTTT

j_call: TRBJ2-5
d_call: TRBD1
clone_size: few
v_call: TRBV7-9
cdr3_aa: CASSPQFGTGSEETQYF
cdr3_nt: TGTGCCAGCAGCCCTCAATTCGGGACAGGGTCCGAGGAGACCCAGTACTTC

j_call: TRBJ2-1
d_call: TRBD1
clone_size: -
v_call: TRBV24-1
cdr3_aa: CATSSPRQGPASYNEQFF
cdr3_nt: TGTGCCACCAGTAGCCCAAGACAGGGGCCAGCATCCTACAATGAGCAGTTCTTC

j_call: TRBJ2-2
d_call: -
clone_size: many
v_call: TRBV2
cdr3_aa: CASIRPGGPGELFF
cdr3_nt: TGTGCCAGCATCCGTCCAGGCGGGCCCGGGGAGCTGTTTTTT

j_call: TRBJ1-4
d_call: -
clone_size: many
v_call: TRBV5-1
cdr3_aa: CASRLLGGPDEKLFF
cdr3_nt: TGCGCCAGCAGACTTTTAGGGGGACCCGATGAAAAACTGTTTTTT

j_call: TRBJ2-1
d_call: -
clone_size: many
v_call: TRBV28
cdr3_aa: CASSSAGVLGYEQFF
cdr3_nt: TGTGCCAGCAGTTCCGCAGGGGTTCTTGGCTATGAGCAGTTCTTC

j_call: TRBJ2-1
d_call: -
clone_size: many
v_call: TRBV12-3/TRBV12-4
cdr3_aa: CASSPTRDTRWNEQFF
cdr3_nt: TGTGCCAGCAGTCCCACCCGGGACACCCGGTGGAATGAGCAGTTCTTC

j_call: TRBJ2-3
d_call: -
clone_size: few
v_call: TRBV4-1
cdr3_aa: CASSPGPRGTQYF
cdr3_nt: TGCGCCAGCAGCCCGGGACCGAGGGGTACGCAGTATTTT

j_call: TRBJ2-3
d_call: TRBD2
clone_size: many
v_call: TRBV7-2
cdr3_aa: CASSLESGRAGDTQYF
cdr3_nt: TGTGCCAGCAGCTTAGAGAGCGGGAGGGCGGGAGATACGCAGTATTTT

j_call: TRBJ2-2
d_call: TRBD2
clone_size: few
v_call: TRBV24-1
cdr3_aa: CATSDLSLAGAVTGELFF
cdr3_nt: TGTGCCACCAGTGATTTGAGTCTAGCGGGAGCGGTCACCGGGGAGCTGTTTTTT

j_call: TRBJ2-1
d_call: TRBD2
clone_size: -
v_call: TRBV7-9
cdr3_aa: CASSPGLAGSEQFF
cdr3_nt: TGTGCCAGCAGCCCGGGGCTAGCGGGAAGCGAGCAGTTCTTC

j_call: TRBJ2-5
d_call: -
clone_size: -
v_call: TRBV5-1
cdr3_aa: CASSAAGQRETQYF
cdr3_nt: TGCGCCAGCAGCGCCGCGGGGCAGCGGGAGACCCAGTACTTC

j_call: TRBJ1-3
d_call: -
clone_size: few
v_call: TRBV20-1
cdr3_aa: CSASKELTGNTIYF
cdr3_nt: TGCAGTGCTAGCAAGGAGTTAACTGGAAACACCATATATTTT

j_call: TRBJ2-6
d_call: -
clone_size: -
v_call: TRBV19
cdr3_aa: CASSIASQGSSGANVLTF
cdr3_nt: TGTGCCAGTAGTATAGCATCACAGGGAAGCTCTGGGGCCAACGTCCTGACTTTC

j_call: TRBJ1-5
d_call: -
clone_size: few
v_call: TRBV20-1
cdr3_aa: CSARGATGNQPQHF
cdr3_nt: TGCAGTGCTAGAGGGGCAACCGGCAATCAGCCCCAGCATTTT

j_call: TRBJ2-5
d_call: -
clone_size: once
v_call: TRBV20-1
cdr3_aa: CSANSAHQETQYF
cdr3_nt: TGCAGTGCAAATAGCGCGCACCAAGAGACCCAGTACTTC

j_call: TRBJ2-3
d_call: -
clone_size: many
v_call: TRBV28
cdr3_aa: CASSWGGSTDTQYF
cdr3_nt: TGTGCCAGCAGTTGGGGCGGTAGCACAGATACGCAGTATTTT

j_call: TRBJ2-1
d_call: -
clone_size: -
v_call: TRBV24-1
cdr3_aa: CATSDTTANQLLVEQFF
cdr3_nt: TGTGCCACCAGTGATACTACAGCTAATCAGCTACTTGTGGAGCAGTTCTTC

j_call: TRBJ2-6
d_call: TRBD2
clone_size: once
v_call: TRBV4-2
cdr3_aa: CASSQDWAGANSGANVLTF
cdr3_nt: TGTGCCAGCAGCCAAGATTGGGCGGGAGCGAACTCTGGGGCCAACGTCCTGACTTTC

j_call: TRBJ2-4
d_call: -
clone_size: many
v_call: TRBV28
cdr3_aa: CASSLSRQTYRLAKNIQYF
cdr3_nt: TGTGCCAGCAGTCTTTCCCGACAGACATACCGTCTAGCCAAAAACATTCAGTACTTC

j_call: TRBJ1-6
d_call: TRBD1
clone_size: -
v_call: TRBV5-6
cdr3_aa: CASRATGTGFYNSPLHF
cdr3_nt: TGTGCCAGCAGAGCGACCGGGACAGGGTTCTATAATTCACCCCTCCACTTT

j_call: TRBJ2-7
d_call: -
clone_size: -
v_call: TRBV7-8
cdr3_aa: CASSLIGEPNLYEQYF
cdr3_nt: TGTGCCAGCAGCTTAATCGGCGAACCGAATTTATACGAGCAGTACTTC

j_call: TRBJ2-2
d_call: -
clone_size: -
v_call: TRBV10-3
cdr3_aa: CAISEFGSGDTGELFF
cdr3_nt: TGTGCCATCAGTGAATTCGGGAGCGGCGACACCGGGGAGCTGTTTTTT

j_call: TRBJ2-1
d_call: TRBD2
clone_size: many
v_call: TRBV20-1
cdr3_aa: CSARLAGASSYNEQFF
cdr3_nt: TGCAGTGCTAGACTAGCGGGAGCTTCATCCTACAATGAGCAGTTCTTC

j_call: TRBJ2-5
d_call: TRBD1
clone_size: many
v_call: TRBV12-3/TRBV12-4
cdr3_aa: CASSLNFDREETQYF
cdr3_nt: TGTGCCAGCAGTTTAAATTTCGACAGGGAGGAGACCCAGTACTTC

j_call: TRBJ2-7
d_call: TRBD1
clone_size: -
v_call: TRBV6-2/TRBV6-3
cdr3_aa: CASSSKGAYEQYF
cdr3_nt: TGTGCCAGCAGTTCAAAGGGGGCGTACGAGCAGTACTTC

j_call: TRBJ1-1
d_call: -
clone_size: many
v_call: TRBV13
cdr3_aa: CASSLFGDTEAFF
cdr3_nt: TGTGCCAGCAGCTTATTTGGAGATACTGAAGCTTTCTTT

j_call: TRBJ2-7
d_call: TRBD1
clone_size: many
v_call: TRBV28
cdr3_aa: CASSPGVTGDPYPEQYF
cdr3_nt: TGTGCCAGCAGTCCCGGGGTGACAGGGGACCCTTATCCCGAGCAGTACTTC

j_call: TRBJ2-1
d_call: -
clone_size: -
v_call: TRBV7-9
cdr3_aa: CASSLALTRAGNEQFF
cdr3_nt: TGTGCCAGCAGCTTAGCGCTTACAAGGGCGGGAAATGAGCAGTTCTTC

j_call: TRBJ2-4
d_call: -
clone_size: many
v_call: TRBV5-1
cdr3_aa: CASSHGDGGSSIAKNIQYF
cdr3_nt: TGCGCCAGCAGCCATGGCGATGGCGGCTCCTCAATAGCCAAAAACATTCAGTACTTC

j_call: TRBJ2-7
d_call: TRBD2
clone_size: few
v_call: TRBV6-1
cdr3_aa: CASSAGLVLNEQYF
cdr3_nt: TGTGCCAGCAGTGCGGGACTAGTCTTGAACGAGCAGTACTTC

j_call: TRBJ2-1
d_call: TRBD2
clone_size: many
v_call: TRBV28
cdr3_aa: CASSLLAGAYNEQFF
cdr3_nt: TGTGCCAGCAGCCTACTAGCGGGTGCCTACAATGAGCAGTTCTTC